This T cell receptor (beta chain) was captured by sequencing in a study of cytomegalovirus exposure and HLA in healthy donors. Assay used: immunoSEQ multiplex PCR; TCRdb lists only in-frame clones, some missing. The table has some 88,000 clones, 95% to 98% seen once. V shed 5 bases, J shed 5 bases, and the junction held 4 bases outside the gene matches. The germline CDR1 and CDR2 sequences are SGHRS and YFSETQ. The CDR3 is 16 residues long. Study results and limitations: In vitro, three CMV-associated chains proved specific for CMV antigens. Most TCR sequences were seen very rarely across donors, but some public TCRs occurred in many.

Of note for this clone: Its antigen is as yet unknown.

The chain employs TRBV5-1 and TRBJ2-1; 16 bases match TRBD2. This clonotype originated in a man between 18 and 29 years old in good health and CMV-seronegative. Sequenced material: PBMCs. CDR3 protein: CASRGLAGGPHNEQFF. The CDR3 DNA reads TGCGCCAGCAGGGGACTAGCGGGAGGGCCCCACAATGAGCAGTTCTTC. Full variable domain (rest looked up from reference TRBV5-1 and TRBJ2-1): KAGVTQTPRYLIKTRGQQVTLSCSPISGHRSVSWYQQTPGQGLQFLFEYFSETQRNKGNFPGRFSGRQFSNSRSEMNVSTLELGDSALYLCASRGLAGGPHNEQFFGPGTRLTVL.